A selection of T cell receptor beta chains follows, all from one sample in a study of cytomegalovirus exposure and HLA in healthy donors. Profiled with immunoSEQ multiplex PCR; TCRdb holds only in-frame clones, not every one. The repertoire includes roughly 200,000 clones, roughly four fifths of them detected once, and about 1.9% sits in the top ten. The source material was PBMCs. These receptors were taken from a young man in good health and CMV-seronegative. Each CDR3 is given with its conserved first and last residue. The order of the fields is V gene, D gene, J gene, clone size, CDR3 DNA, CDR3 protein. A D gene is named only where the DNA matches it firmly. Size is stated for part of the rows, as once, few or many counts, or as a class when the clone is expanded.

TRBV7-3	TRBD2	TRBJ2-6	-	TGTGCCAGCAGCCCCGCGGGGGGTATGTTTACTGGGGCCAACGTCCTGACTTTC	CASSPAGGMFTGANVLTF
TRBV7-3	-	TRBJ2-7	few	TGTGCCAGCAGCTTAGGCGCAGGGACACATTACGAGCAGTACTTC	CASSLGAGTHYEQYF
TRBV4-1	-	TRBJ2-7	-	TGCGCCAGCAGCCAACATAACAGTTTCGAGCAGTACTTC	CASSQHNSFEQYF
TRBV28	TRBD1	TRBJ1-2	-	TGTGCCAGCAGTTTTCCACCGGGACAGGGCGGCTATGGCTACACCTTC	CASSFPPGQGGYGYTF
TRBV6-5	-	TRBJ2-7	few	TGTGCCAGCAGTCAAAACCGGGGGGCGGTCAACGAGCAGTACTTC	CASSQNRGAVNEQYF
TRBV7-2	-	TRBJ2-7	once	TGTGCCAGCAGCTTAGGGGTGGGAGATCAGTACGAGCAGTACTTC	CASSLGVGDQYEQYF
TRBV7-9	-	TRBJ1-5	-	TGTGCCAGCAGCCGACCCGCGAGCGATCAGCCCCAGCATTTT	CASSRPASDQPQHF
TRBV28	-	TRBJ2-2	-	TGTGCCAGCAGTAGGGGCACCGGGGAGCTGTTTTTT	CASSRGTGELFF
TRBV2	TRBD2	TRBJ2-2	-	TGTGCCAGCACCCTAGCGGGAGGGCCTAACGGGGAGCTGTTTTTT	CASTLAGGPNGELFF
TRBV30	TRBD2	TRBJ2-5	-	TGTGCCTGGCGTAGCGGGAGGGTAGGAGAGACCCAGTACTTC	CAWRSGRVGETQYF
TRBV25-1	-	TRBJ1-1	-	TGTGCCAGCAGTCCCTCGGACAGCCAGAACACTGAAGCTTTCTTT	CASSPSDSQNTEAFF
TRBV2	-	TRBJ2-7	-	TGTGCCAGCAGTACCGGGATCTCCTACGAGCAGTACTTC	CASSTGISYEQYF
TRBV10-3	-	TRBJ2-2	-	TGTGCCATCCGACTGGTGAACACCGGGGAGCTGTTTTTT	CAIRLVNTGELFF
TRBV4-2	TRBD2	TRBJ2-1	-	TGTGCCAGCAGCCAAGGATTGGTTATAGCGGGAGGGCCCTACAATGAGCAGTTCTTC	CASSQGLVIAGGPYNEQFF
TRBV4-1	TRBD1	TRBJ2-7	-	TGCGCCAGCAGCCAGGGGTGGACAGGGTCCACCTACGAGCAGTACTTC	CASSQGWTGSTYEQYF
TRBV2	TRBD1	TRBJ2-7	-	TGTGCCGAGGGGGCAGGGGGCCCTACTGGGGGAGAGCAGTACTTC	CAEGAGGPTGGEQYF
TRBV6-1	-	TRBJ2-7	-	TGTGCCAGCAGTGAAGCTTCACGGTACGAGCAGTACTTC	CASSEASRYEQYF
TRBV28	TRBD1	TRBJ1-2	-	TGTGCCAGCAGTTTGGGGACAGGGCGCTATGGCTACACCTTC	CASSLGTGRYGYTF
TRBV10-2	TRBD2	TRBJ2-3	-	TGCGCCAGCAGTGAGTCGAGCGGGAGGGCCGAAGATACGCAGTATTTT	CASSESSGRAEDTQYF
TRBV5-1	-	TRBJ2-7	-	TGCGCCAGCAGCCCCCTGTCCCAGTACGAGCAGTACTTC	CASSPLSQYEQYF
TRBV7-9	-	TRBJ2-7	-	TGTGCCAGCAGCTCCAACTACGGACAGTACTTC	CASSSNYGQYF
TRBV10-3	-	TRBJ2-2	few	TGTGCCATCGGACAGATTACAAACACCGGGGAGCTGTTTTTT	CAIGQITNTGELFF
TRBV7-2	TRBD1	TRBJ2-7	-	TGTGCCAGCAGCGATGACAGGGACGTCTACGAGCAGTACTTC	CASSDDRDVYEQYF
TRBV28	TRBD2	TRBJ2-7	few	TGTGCCAGCAGTCTCGGGACTAGCGGGAGTTCGAGCGAGCAGTACTTC	CASSLGTSGSSSEQYF
TRBV5-1	TRBD1	TRBJ1-5	few	TGCGCCAGCAGATTCGGGACAGGGGGATCACAACCCCAGCATTTT	CASRFGTGGSQPQHF
TRBV11-1	-	TRBJ2-7	-	TGTGCCAGCAGCTCCGTCGTCTACGAGCAGTACTTC	CASSSVVYEQYF
TRBV5-4	TRBD2	TRBJ2-1	-	TGTGCCAGCAGCTTGGTAGGACTAGCGGACAATGAGCAGTTCTTC	CASSLVGLADNEQFF
TRBV13	TRBD1	TRBJ1-5	-	TGTGCCAGCAGCTTAGGGACAGGGATTCAGCCCCAGCATTTT	CASSLGTGIQPQHF
TRBV5-8	TRBD1	TRBJ2-1	-	TGTGCCAGCAGCTCGGACAGGAGCTACAATGAGCAGTTCTTC	CASSSDRSYNEQFF
TRBV2	TRBD2	TRBJ2-5	-	TGTGCCAGCAGCAGGGGACTAGCGGGAGAACGGGAGACCCAGTACTTC	CASSRGLAGERETQYF
TRBV7-8	TRBD1	TRBJ1-5	once	TGTGCCAGCAGCTTAGGCCCCGACAGGGTAACAAGGCAGCCCCAGCATTTT	CASSLGPDRVTRQPQHF
TRBV6-5	-	TRBJ1-6	once	TGTGCCAGCAGTCGCCGGGACACTAATAATTCACCCCTCCACTTT	CASSRRDTNNSPLHF
TRBV7-9	TRBD2	TRBJ2-7	-	TGTGCCAGCAGCTTAGCTGGACGGGCTAGCGGGAGGAACGAGCAGTACTTC	CASSLAGRASGRNEQYF
TRBV2	-	TRBJ2-6	-	TGTGCCAGCAGTGACAGCTCTGGGGCCAACGTCCTGACTTTC	CASSDSSGANVLTF
TRBV9	-	TRBJ2-7	-	TGTGCCAGCAGCGTAGTGGGGGACACAGCCTACGAGCAGTACTTC	CASSVVGDTAYEQYF
TRBV4-2	-	TRBJ1-1	-	TGTGCCAGCAGCCAAGATTGGGGAGGGAGATCTGAAGCTTTCTTT	CASSQDWGGRSEAFF
TRBV19	TRBD1	TRBJ1-4	once	TGTGCCAGTTTCCCAACCGGACAGGTGATTGAAAAACTGTTTTTT	CASFPTGQVIEKLFF
TRBV15	-	TRBJ2-1	-	TGTGCCACCAGCTCACCAGACTTCGACAATGAGCAGTTCTTC	CATSSPDFDNEQFF
TRBV6-5	TRBD1	TRBJ2-7	-	TGTGCCAGCAGAAAAGCAGGGGGCTCCTACGAGCAGTACTTC	CASRKAGGSYEQYF
TRBV28	-	TRBJ1-1	-	TGTGCCAGCAGTTTAGGTAGCCCTATCGGGGCTTTCTTT	CASSLGSPIGAFF
TRBV30	-	TRBJ1-4	-	TGTGCCCCCGAGGGAAATCGGCCTAATGAAAAACTGTTTTTT	CAPEGNRPNEKLFF
TRBV28	-	TRBJ1-2	-	TGTGCCAGCAAGGAAAGGGGTTGGGGCTACACCTTC	CASKERGWGYTF
TRBV5-1	TRBD2	TRBJ2-2	-	TGCGCCAGCAGCTCGATGCCCGGGACTAGAAACACCGGGGAGCTGTTTTTT	CASSSMPGTRNTGELFF
TRBV30	-	TRBJ1-5	-	TGTGCCTGGAGTGTAGGGCAGGGCCATCCCCCCCAGCATTTT	CAWSVGQGHPPQHF
TRBV5-1	-	TRBJ2-3	-	TGCGCCAGCAGCTTGGTGGGAGAGCCTAGCACAGATACGCAGTATTTT	CASSLVGEPSTDTQYF
TRBV28	-	TRBJ1-1	-	TGTGCCAGCACATGGGGGGGTGGTGAAGATTTCTTT	CASTWGGGEDFF
TRBV28	-	TRBJ2-5	-	TGTGCCAGCAGTCCCCCCGCGGTGGCCCAGTACTTC	CASSPPAVAQYF
TRBV7-3	TRBD1	TRBJ2-7	-	TGTGCCAGCAGCTTTCAGACAGGGGGCTATAGCGAGCAGTACTTC	CASSFQTGGYSEQYF
TRBV19	TRBD1	TRBJ1-5	-	TGTGCCAGTAGTCCAGGGACAGGGGTCGGCAATCAGCCCCAGCATTTT	CASSPGTGVGNQPQHF
TRBV29-1	-	TRBJ1-4	-	TGCAGCGTTATATCGGGACACCGGAATGAAAAACTGTTTTTT	CSVISGHRNEKLFF
TRBV10-1	TRBD2	TRBJ2-7	-	TGCGCCAGCAGGGAGCCTACTAGCGGCTCCTACGAGCAGTACTTC	CASREPTSGSYEQYF
TRBV7-9	TRBD2	TRBJ2-1	-	TGTGCCAGCAGCTCCAGTCTAGCGGGAGGACCCTACAATGAGCAGTTCTTC	CASSSSLAGGPYNEQFF
TRBV5-4	TRBD2	TRBJ2-2	-	TGTGCCAGCAGCTCGAGCCCGTTAGCGGGAATCTCCACCGGGGAGCTGTTTTTT	CASSSSPLAGISTGELFF
TRBV5-6	TRBD2	TRBJ2-1	-	TGTGCCAGCAGCTTGGCGCGTCCTAGCGGGAGACTCAATGAGCAGTTCTTC	CASSLARPSGRLNEQFF
TRBV5-1	TRBD2	TRBJ2-3	-	TGCGCCAGCAGCTTGGCGGGACTAGCGGATTTCACAGATACGCAGTATTTT	CASSLAGLADFTDTQYF
TRBV2	-	TRBJ1-2	-	TGTGCCAGCAGTGCAGGGACAACAGGGAAGTATGGCTACACCTTC	CASSAGTTGKYGYTF
TRBV28	TRBD1	TRBJ2-1	-	TGTGCCAGCAGTTCGAGACAGGGCTCGAGCTCCTACAATGAGCAGTTCTTC	CASSSRQGSSSYNEQFF
TRBV10-2	TRBD1	TRBJ1-2	few	TGCGCCAGCAGTGACGTAAGGACAGGGGACGGCTACACCTTC	CASSDVRTGDGYTF
TRBV10-1	-	TRBJ2-7	-	TGCGCCACCGCTGGAGGGTCCTTGGCCGAGCAGTACTTC	CATAGGSLAEQYF
TRBV9	TRBD1	TRBJ1-6	-	TGTGCCAGCAGCGAGGGGGCCCTTAATTCACCCCTCCACTTT	CASSEGALNSPLHF